This is a list of T cell receptor beta chains from one sample in a study of Graves' ophthalmopathy and Graves' hyperthyroidism. TCRdb used MiXCR to reprocess the multiplex PCR reads, holding one entry per CDR3 protein. The sample shows about 370,000 distinct CDR3 sequences, about a sixth of them seen only once. The sample consisted of peripheral blood. The receptors originated from an adult woman with stable Graves' hyperthyroidism. Both conserved end residues are part of each CDR3. D genes are given only for firm matches. The listing skips clone size in some rows; elsewhere it reads once, few, many or a size class.

clone size: many
D gene: .
V gene: TRBV6-1
J gene: TRBJ2-6
CDR3 protein: CASTTGYSGANVLTF
CDR3 DNA: TGTGCCAGCACTACAGGGTACTCTGGGGCCAACGTCCTGACTTTC

clone size: many
D gene: .
V gene: TRBV12-3/TRBV12-4
J gene: TRBJ1-1
CDR3 protein: CASSSYNTEAFF
CDR3 DNA: TGTGCCAGCAGTTCCTATAACACTGAAGCTTTCTTT

clone size: many
D gene: .
V gene: TRBV6-2/TRBV6-3
J gene: TRBJ1-5
CDR3 protein: CASSYEGYSNQPQHF
CDR3 DNA: TGTGCCAGCAGTTACGAGGGGTATAGCAATCAGCCCCAGCATTTT

clone size: many
D gene: .
V gene: TRBV4-1
J gene: TRBJ2-7
CDR3 protein: CASSQEDPGPSREQYF
CDR3 DNA: TGCGCCAGCAGCCAAGAGGATCCGGGACCATCCCGCGAGCAGTACTTC

clone size: many
D gene: .
V gene: TRBV7-2
J gene: TRBJ2-7
CDR3 protein: CASSQIRGSYEQYF
CDR3 DNA: TGTGCCAGCAGCCAAATCAGGGGCTCCTACGAGCAGTACTTC

clone size: many
D gene: .
V gene: TRBV30
J gene: TRBJ1-2
CDR3 protein: CVLVWGRDGYTF
CDR3 DNA: TGTGTTTTAGTATGGGGGAGAGATGGCTACACCTTC

clone size: .
D gene: TRBD1
V gene: TRBV4-1
J gene: TRBJ1-2
CDR3 protein: CASSHSGGSDYGYTF
CDR3 DNA: TGCGCCAGCAGCCATTCAGGGGGCTCTGACTATGGCTACACCTTC

clone size: many
D gene: .
V gene: TRBV6-2/TRBV6-3
J gene: TRBJ1-1
CDR3 protein: CASTTLTTEAFF
CDR3 DNA: TGTGCCAGCACGACCCTAACCACTGAAGCTTTCTTT

clone size: many
D gene: TRBD1
V gene: TRBV29-1
J gene: TRBJ2-6
CDR3 protein: CSVRDRGPTSGANVLTF
CDR3 DNA: TGCAGCGTTCGAGACAGGGGGCCGACCTCTGGGGCCAACGTCCTGACTTTC

clone size: many
D gene: TRBD1
V gene: TRBV6-2/TRBV6-3
J gene: TRBJ1-1
CDR3 protein: CASSKTGEGVNTEAFF
CDR3 DNA: TGTGCCAGCAGTAAGACAGGGGAAGGAGTAAACACTGAAGCTTTCTTT

clone size: few
D gene: .
V gene: TRBV5-6
J gene: TRBJ1-6
CDR3 protein: CASTHGARNSPLHF
CDR3 DNA: TGTGCCAGCACCCACGGGGCGAGGAATTCACCCCTCCACTTT

clone size: many
D gene: .
V gene: TRBV10-3
J gene: TRBJ2-2
CDR3 protein: CAISGPDPNTGELFF
CDR3 DNA: TGTGCCATCAGTGGACCGGACCCGAACACCGGGGAGCTGTTTTTT

clone size: many
D gene: TRBD1
V gene: TRBV12-3/TRBV12-4
J gene: TRBJ1-1
CDR3 protein: CASSFGGGRTEAFF
CDR3 DNA: TGTGCCAGCAGTTTCGGAGGGGGCCGGACTGAAGCTTTCTTT

clone size: .
D gene: .
V gene: TRBV19
J gene: TRBJ2-2
CDR3 protein: CASALLGSGELFF
CDR3 DNA: TGTGCCAGTGCGCTTCTCGGTTCCGGGGAGCTGTTTTTT

clone size: many
D gene: .
V gene: TRBV20-1
J gene: TRBJ1-1
CDR3 protein: CSASFQGYTEAFF
CDR3 DNA: TGCAGTGCTAGTTTTCAGGGGTACACTGAAGCTTTCTTT

clone size: many
D gene: TRBD1
V gene: TRBV29-1
J gene: TRBJ2-5
CDR3 protein: CSVEVRTGTNQETQYF
CDR3 DNA: TGCAGCGTTGAAGTTAGGACAGGGACCAACCAAGAGACCCAGTACTTC

clone size: many
D gene: .
V gene: TRBV6-1
J gene: TRBJ1-5
CDR3 protein: CASSESGYNQPQHF
CDR3 DNA: TGTGCCAGCAGTGAATCGGGGTACAATCAGCCCCAGCATTTT

clone size: many
D gene: .
V gene: TRBV7-6
J gene: TRBJ1-3
CDR3 protein: CASSPQTGNAIYF
CDR3 DNA: TGTGCCAGCAGCCCCCAGACTGGAAACGCCATATATTTT

clone size: .
D gene: TRBD2
V gene: TRBV2
J gene: TRBJ2-7
CDR3 protein: CASRRIRLAGGAEQYF
CDR3 DNA: TGTGCCAGCAGAAGAATTAGACTAGCGGGAGGCGCCGAGCAGTACTTC

clone size: many
D gene: .
V gene: TRBV2
J gene: TRBJ2-1
CDR3 protein: CASNPTGSHNEQFF
CDR3 DNA: TGTGCCAGCAACCCCACAGGGAGCCACAATGAGCAGTTCTTC

clone size: .
D gene: .
V gene: TRBV12-3/TRBV12-4
J gene: TRBJ1-5
CDR3 protein: CASSLGGVPHQPQHF
CDR3 DNA: TGTGCCAGCAGTTTGGGGGGGGTCCCTCATCAGCCCCAGCATTTT

clone size: many
D gene: .
V gene: TRBV5-1
J gene: TRBJ2-7
CDR3 protein: CASSLEEGDEQYF
CDR3 DNA: TGCGCCAGCAGCTTGGAAGAGGGAGACGAGCAGTACTTC